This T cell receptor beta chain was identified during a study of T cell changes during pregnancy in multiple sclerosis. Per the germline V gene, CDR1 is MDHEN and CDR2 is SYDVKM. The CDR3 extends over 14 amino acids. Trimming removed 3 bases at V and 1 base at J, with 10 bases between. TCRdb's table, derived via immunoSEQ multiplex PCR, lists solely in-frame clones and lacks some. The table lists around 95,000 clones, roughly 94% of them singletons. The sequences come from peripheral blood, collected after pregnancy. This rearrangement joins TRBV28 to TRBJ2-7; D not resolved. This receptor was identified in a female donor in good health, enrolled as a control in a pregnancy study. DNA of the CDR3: TGTGCCAGCAGTTTCCCGGGTAGGTCCTACGAGCAGTACTTC. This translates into CASSFPGRSYEQYF.